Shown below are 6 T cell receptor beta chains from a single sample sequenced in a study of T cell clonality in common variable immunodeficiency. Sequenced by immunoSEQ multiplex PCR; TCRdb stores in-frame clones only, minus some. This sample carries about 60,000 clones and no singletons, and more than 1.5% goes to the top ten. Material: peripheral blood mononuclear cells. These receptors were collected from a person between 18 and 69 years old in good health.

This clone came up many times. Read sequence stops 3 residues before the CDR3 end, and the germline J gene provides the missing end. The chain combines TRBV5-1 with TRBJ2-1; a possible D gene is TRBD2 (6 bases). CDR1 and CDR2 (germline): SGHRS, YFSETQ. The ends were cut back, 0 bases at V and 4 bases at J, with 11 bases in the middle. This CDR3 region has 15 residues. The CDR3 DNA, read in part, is TGCGCCAGCAGCTTGGCGTTAGCGGTTTACAATGAG. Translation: CASSLALAVYNE. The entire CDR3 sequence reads CASSLALAVYNEQFF.

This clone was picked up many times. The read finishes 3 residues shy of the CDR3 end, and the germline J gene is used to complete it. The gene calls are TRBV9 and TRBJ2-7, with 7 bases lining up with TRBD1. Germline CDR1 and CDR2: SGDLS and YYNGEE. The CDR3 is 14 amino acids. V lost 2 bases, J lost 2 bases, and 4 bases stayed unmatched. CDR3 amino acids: CASSVQGVPYEQYF. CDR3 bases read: TGTGCCAGCAGCGTTCAGGGGGTTCCCTACGAG.

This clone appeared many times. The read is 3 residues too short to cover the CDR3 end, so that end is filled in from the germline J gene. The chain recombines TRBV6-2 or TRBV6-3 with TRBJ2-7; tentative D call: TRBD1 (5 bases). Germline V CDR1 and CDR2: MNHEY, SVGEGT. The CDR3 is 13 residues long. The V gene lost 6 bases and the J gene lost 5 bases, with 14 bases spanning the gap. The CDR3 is CASSPRRADEQYF. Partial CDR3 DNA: TGTGCCAGCAGCCCCCGCAGGGCCGACGAG.

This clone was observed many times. CDR3: CASSLFSGTDTQYF. The DNA read from the CDR3 is TGCGCCAGCAGCCTATTTAGCGGCACAGATACG. The V and J genes are TRBV5-1 and TRBJ2-3, with D possibly matching TRBD2 (5 bases). The read stops 3 residues short of the end of the CDR3; the missing end is completed from the germline J gene. The CDR3 length is 14 residues. Germline V gene sequence: CDR1 SGHRS, CDR2 YFSETQ. Trimming left V 4 bases short and J 1 base short, with 10 bases between.

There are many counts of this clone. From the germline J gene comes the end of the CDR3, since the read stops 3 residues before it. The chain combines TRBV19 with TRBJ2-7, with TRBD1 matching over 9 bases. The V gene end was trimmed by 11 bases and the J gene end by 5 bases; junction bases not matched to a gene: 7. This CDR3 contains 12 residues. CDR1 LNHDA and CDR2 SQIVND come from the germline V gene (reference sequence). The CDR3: CAAGTGMDEQYF. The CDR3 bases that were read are TGTGCCGCCGGGACAGGGATGGACGAG. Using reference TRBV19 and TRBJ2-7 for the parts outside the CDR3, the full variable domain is DGGITQSPKYLFRKEGQNVTLSCEQNLNHDAMYWYRQDPGQGLRLIYYSQIVNDFQKGDIAEGYSVSREKKESFPLTVTSAQKNPTAFYLCAAGTGMDEQYFGPGTRLTVT.

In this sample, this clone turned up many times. The CDR3 bases that were read are TGTGCCAGCAGTCTGTACAGGGGAGATCAGCCC. This encodes CASSLYRGDQP. The complete CDR3 reads CASSLYRGDQPQHF. The chain combines TRBV28 with TRBJ1-5; 7 bases line up with TRBD1. The read falls 3 residues short of the CDR3 end, and the missing part is taken from the germline J gene. V dropped 5 bases and J dropped 5; count of bases not matched to a gene: 6. In germline, CDR1 is MDHEN, CDR2 SYDVKM. This CDR3 region has 14 residues.